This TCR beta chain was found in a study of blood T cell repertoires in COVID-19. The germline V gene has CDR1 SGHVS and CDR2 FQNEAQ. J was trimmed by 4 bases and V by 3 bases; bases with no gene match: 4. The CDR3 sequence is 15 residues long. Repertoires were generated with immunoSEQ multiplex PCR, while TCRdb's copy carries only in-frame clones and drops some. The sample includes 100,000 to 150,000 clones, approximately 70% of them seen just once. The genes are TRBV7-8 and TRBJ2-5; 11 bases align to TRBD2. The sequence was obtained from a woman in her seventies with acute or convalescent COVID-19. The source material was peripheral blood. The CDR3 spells CASSLRLAGGETQYF. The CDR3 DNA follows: TGTGCCAGCAGCTTGAGGCTAGCGGGGGGAGAGACCCAGTACTTC.